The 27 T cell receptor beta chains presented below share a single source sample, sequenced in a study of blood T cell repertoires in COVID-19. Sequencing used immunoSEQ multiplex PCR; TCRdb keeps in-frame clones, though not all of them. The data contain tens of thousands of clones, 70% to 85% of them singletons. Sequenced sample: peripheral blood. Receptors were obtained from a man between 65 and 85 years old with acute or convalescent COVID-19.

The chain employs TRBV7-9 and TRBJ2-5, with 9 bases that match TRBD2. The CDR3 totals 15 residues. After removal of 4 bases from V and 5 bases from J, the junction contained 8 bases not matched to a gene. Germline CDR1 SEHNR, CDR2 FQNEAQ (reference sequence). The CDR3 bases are TGTGCCAGCAGCTCAAGGCGGGGGGGCCAGGAGACCCAGTACTTC. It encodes CASSSRRGGQETQYF.

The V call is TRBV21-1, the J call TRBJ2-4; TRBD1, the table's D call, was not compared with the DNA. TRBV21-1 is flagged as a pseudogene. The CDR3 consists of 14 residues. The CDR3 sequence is CASSPWDRGGIQYF. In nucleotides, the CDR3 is TGTGCCAGCAGCCCATGGGACAGGGGAGGCATTCAGTACTTC.

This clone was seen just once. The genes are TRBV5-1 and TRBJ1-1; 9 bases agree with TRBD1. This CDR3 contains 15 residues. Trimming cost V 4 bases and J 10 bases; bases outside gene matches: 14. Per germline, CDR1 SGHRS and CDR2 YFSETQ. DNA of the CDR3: TGCGCCAGCAGCAGGTCCGGGACAGGGTCTACGGGAGCTTTCTTT. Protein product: CASSRSGTGSTGAFF.

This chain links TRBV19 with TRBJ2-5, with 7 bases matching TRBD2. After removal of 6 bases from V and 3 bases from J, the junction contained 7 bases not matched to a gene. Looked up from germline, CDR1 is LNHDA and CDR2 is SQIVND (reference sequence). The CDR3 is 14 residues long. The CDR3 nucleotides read TGTGCCAGTAGCCAACGGGGGGAGAAAGAGACCCAGTACTTC. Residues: CASSQRGEKETQYF.

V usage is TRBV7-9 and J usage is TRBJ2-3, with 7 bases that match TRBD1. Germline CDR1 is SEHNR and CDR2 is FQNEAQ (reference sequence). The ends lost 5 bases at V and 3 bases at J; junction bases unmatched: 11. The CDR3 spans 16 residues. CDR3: CASSVPRQGETDTQYF. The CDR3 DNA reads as TGTGCCAGCAGCGTACCGCGTCAGGGGGAAACAGATACGCAGTATTTT.

This CDR3 is CATSIGTGGRDEQYF. CDR3 DNA: TGTGCCACCAGTATTGGGACAGGGGGAAGGGACGAGCAGTACTTC. This rearrangement joins TRBV24-1 to TRBJ2-7, with TRBD1 identical over 11 bases. The CDR3 has 15 residues. V gave up 6 bases and J gave up 5 bases; unmatched junction bases: 8. From germline, CDR1 is KGHDR and CDR2 SFDVKD.

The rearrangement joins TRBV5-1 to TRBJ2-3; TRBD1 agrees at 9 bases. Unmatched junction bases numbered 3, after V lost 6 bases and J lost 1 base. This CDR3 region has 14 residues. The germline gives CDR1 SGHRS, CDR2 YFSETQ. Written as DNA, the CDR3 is TGCGCCAGCACCGACAGGGGGGGCACAGATACGCAGTATTTT. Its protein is CASTDRGGTDTQYF.

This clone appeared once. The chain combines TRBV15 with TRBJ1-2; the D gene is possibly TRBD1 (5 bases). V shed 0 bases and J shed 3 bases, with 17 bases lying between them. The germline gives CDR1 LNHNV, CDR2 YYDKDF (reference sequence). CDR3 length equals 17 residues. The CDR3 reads CATSRESPRAGDYGYTF. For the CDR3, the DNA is TGTGCCACCAGCAGAGAATCCCCCAGGGCCGGAGACTATGGCTACACCTTC.

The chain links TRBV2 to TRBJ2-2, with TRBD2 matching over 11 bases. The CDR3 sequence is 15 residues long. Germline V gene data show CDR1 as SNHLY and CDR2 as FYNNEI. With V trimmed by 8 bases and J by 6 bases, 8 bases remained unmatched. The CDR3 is CASSGTSGGPGELFF. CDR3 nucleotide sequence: TGTGCCAGCTCCGGGACTAGCGGTGGCCCCGGGGAGCTGTTTTTT.

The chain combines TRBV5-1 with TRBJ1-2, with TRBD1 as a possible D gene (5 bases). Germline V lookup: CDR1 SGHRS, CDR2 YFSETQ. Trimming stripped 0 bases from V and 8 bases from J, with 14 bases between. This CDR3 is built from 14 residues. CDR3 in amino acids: CASSLVIGAVGYTF. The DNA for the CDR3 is TGCGCCAGCAGCTTGGTAATAGGGGCCGTCGGCTACACCTTC. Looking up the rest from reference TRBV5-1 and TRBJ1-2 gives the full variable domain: KAGVTQTPRYLIKTRGQQVTLSCSPISGHRSVSWYQQTPGQGLQFLFEYFSETQRNKGNFPGRFSGRQFSNSRSEMNVSTLELGDSALYLCASSLVIGAVGYTFGSGTRLTVV.

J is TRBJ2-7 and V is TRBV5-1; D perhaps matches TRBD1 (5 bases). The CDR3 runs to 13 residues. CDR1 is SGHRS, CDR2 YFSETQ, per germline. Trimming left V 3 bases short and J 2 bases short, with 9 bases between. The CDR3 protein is CASSYDSPYEQYF. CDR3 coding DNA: TGCGCCAGCAGCTATGACAGCCCCTACGAGCAGTACTTC. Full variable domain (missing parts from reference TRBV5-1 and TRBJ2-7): KAGVTQTPRYLIKTRGQQVTLSCSPISGHRSVSWYQQTPGQGLQFLFEYFSETQRNKGNFPGRFSGRQFSNSRSEMNVSTLELGDSALYLCASSYDSPYEQYFGPGTRLTVT.

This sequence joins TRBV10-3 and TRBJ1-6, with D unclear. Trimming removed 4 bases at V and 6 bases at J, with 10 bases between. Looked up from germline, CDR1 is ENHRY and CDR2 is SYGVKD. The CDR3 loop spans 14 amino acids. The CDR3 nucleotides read TGTGCCATCAGTGGTCCAGAGGGTAATTCACCCCTCCACTTT. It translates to CAISGPEGNSPLHF.

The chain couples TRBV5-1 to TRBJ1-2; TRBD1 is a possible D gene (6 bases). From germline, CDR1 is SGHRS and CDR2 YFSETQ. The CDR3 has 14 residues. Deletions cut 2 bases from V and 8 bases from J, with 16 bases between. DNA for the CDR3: TGCGCCAGCAGCTTAGGACAGCCCCAGGAAGGCTACACCTTC. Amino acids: CASSLGQPQEGYTF.

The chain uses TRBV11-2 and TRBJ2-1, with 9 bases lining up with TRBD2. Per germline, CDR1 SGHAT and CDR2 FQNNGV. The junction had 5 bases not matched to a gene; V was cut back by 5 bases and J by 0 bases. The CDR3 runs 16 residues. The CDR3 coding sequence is TGTGCCAGCAGCACACTGCGGGGGGGCTCCTACAATGAGCAGTTCTTC. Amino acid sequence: CASSTLRGGSYNEQFF.

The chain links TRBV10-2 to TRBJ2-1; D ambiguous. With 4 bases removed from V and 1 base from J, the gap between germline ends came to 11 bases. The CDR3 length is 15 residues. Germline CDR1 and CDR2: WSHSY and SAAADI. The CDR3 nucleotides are TGCGCCAGCAGTGTCCTAGAAATGTCCTACAATGAGCAGTTCTTC. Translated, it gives CASSVLEMSYNEQFF.

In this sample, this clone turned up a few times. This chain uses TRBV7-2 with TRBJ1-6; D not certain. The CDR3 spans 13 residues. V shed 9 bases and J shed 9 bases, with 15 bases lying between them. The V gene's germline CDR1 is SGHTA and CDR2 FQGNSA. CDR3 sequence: CASSPSVLSPLHF. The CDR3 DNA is TGTGCCAGTAGTCCGTCGGTTCTTTCACCCCTCCACTTT.

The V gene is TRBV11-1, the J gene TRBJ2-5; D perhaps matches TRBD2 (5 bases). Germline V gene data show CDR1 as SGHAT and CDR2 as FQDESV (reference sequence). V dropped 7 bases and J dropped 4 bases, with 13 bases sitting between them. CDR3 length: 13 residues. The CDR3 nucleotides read TGTGCCAGCACCCCTGATGGGAGAGAGACCCAGTACTTC. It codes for CASTPDGRETQYF.

In nucleotides, the CDR3 is TGTGCCAGCAGTTACACCCGGGACAGGGGAAATTCACCCCTCCACTTT. Translating gives CASSYTRDRGNSPLHF. The chain employs TRBV6-6 and TRBJ1-6; 10 nucleotides align to TRBD1. V was clipped by 2 bases and J by 7 bases; unmatched bases: 5. The CDR3 length is 16 residues. Germline lookup yields CDR1 MNHNY and CDR2 SVGAGI (reference sequence).

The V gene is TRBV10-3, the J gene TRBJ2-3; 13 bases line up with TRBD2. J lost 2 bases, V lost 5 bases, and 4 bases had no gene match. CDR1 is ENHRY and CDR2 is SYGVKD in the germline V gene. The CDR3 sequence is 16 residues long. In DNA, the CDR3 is TGTGCCATCAGTCCAGGACTAGCGGGGGACACAGATACGCAGTATTTT. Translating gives CAISPGLAGDTDTQYF.

In DNA form, the CDR3 reads TGTGCCAGCTCAGCGTTAAAAATCGACTCGCGGTGGAACACTGAAGCTTTCTTT. Protein sequence: CASSALKIDSRWNTEAFF. This chain links TRBV18 with TRBJ1-1; no clear D. Per germline, CDR1 KGHSH and CDR2 LQKENI. The CDR3 length is 18 residues. Trimming took 5 bases from V and 1 from J, leaving 23 bases between them.

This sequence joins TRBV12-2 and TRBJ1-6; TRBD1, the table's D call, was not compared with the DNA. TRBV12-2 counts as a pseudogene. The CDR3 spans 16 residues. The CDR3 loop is CASRFAGTAEEVALHF. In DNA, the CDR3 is TGTGCAAGTCGCTTCGCCGGGACAGCGGAAGAGGTGGCCCTCCACTTT.

This chain's CDR3 is CATKGETGENIQYF. In nucleotides, the CDR3 is TGTGCCACCAAAGGGGAAACGGGTGAAAACATTCAGTACTTC. This chain uses TRBV28 with TRBJ2-4, with D possibly TRBD1 on 5 matching bases. This CDR3 is 14 amino acids long. Per the germline V gene, CDR1 is MDHEN and CDR2 is SYDVKM. The V and J ends lost 10 bases and 5 bases respectively, with 18 bases between them.

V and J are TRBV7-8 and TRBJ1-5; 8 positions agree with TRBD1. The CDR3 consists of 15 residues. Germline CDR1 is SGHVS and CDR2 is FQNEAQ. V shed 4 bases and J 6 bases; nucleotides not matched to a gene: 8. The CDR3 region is CASSSYQGAVQPQHF. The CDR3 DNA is TGTGCCAGCAGCTCGTATCAGGGGGCAGTTCAGCCCCAGCATTTT.

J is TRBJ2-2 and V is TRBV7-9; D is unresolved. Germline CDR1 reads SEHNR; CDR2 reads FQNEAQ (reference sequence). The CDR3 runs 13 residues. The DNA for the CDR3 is TGTGGTAATTCCCGCGGAAACACCGGGGAGCTGTTTTTT. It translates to CGNSRGNTGELFF.

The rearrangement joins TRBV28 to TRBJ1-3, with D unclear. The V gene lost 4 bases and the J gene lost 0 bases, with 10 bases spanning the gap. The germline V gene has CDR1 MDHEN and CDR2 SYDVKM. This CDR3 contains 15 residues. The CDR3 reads CASSSTVSSGNTIYF. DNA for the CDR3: TGTGCCAGCAGTTCAACTGTGAGCTCTGGAAACACCATATATTTT.

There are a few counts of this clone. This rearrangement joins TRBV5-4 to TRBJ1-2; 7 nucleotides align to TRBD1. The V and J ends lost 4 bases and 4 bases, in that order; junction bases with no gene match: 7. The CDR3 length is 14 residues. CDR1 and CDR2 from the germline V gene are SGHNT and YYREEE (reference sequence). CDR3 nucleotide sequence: TGTGCCAGCAGCCCCAGACAGGGAGGCTATGGCTACACCTTC. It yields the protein CASSPRQGGYGYTF. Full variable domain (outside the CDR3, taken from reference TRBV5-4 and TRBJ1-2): ETGVTQSPTHLIKTRGQQVTLRCSSQSGHNTVSWYQQALGQGPQFIFQYYREEENGRGNFPPRFSGLQFPNYSSELNVNALELDDSALYLCASSPRQGGYGYTFGSGTRLTVV.

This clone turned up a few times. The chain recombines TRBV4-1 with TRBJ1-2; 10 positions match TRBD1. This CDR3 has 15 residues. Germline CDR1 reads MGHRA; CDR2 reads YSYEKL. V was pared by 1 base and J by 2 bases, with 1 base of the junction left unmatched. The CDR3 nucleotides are TGCGCCAGCAGCCAAGGACAGGGGGCGAACTATGGCTACACCTTC. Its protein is CASSQGQGANYGYTF.